This T cell receptor beta chain derives from a study of T-cell memory formation after mild COVID-19. V was pared by 1 base and J by 4 bases, with 19 bases between. Germline lookup yields CDR1 SEHNR and CDR2 FQNEAQ (reference sequence). The CDR3 is made up of 17 amino acids. From the 5' RACE reads, TCRdb called clonotypes with MiXCR, one entry per CDR3 protein. The sample contains around 400,000 distinct CDR3 sequences, 20% to 25% of which appear only once. The chain recombines TRBV7-9 with TRBJ1-2, with TRBD1 as a possible D gene (6 bases). The specimen was PBMCs or a T cell subset sorted from them (not recorded which). The sequence was collected from an adult woman who had mild COVID-19 (a few samples of this study predate the infection). Cell type and time point are not known. The CDR3 DNA is TGTGCCAGCAGCTTAGACGGCCCCCGGGACACGCTCTATGGCTACACCTTC. This codes for CASSLDGPRDTLYGYTF.